These 7 T cell receptor beta chains share one sample of origin, sequenced in a study of chemoradiotherapy in HPV16-positive cancers. Sequenced by immunoSEQ multiplex PCR; TCRdb stores in-frame clones only, minus some. The sample comprises 8,000 to 9,500 clones, approximately 70% of which are singletons, and about 9.5% rests with the top ten. The sample consisted of tumor tissue, taken from a patient who underwent chemoradiotherapy. The receptors here all came from a human donor with HPV-associated anogenital cancer.

The chain has TRBV18 and TRBJ1-3, with D maybe TRBD1 (5 bases). Per the germline V gene, CDR1 is KGHSH and CDR2 is LQKENI. The V and J ends lost 3 bases and 0 bases respectively, with 9 bases between them. This CDR3 is 15 amino acids long. The CDR3 is CASSPTGVSGNTIYF. DNA for the CDR3: TGTGCCAGCTCACCTACAGGTGTCTCTGGAAACACCATATATTTT. Full variable domain (remainder filled in from reference TRBV18 and TRBJ1-3): NAGVMQNPRHLVRRRGQEARLRCSPMKGHSHVYWYRQLPEEGLKFMVYLQKENIIDESGMPKERFSAEFPKEGPSILRIQQVVRGDSAAYFCASSPTGVSGNTIYFGEGSWLTVV.

The chain employs TRBV5-1 and TRBJ2-7; weak D call: TRBD2 (6 bases). This CDR3 comprises 13 residues. From germline, CDR1 is SGHRS and CDR2 YFSETQ. V lost 6 bases and J 0 bases, leaving 10 bases between the germline ends. The CDR3 loop reads CASNGGPSYEQYF. The CDR3 region has the DNA TGCGCCAGCAACGGGGGACCCTCCTACGAGCAGTACTTC.

The chain is built from TRBV2 and TRBJ1-2; the D gene is possibly TRBD1 (6 bases). Germline V gives CDR1 SNHLY, CDR2 FYNNEI. The V gene lost 6 bases and the J gene lost 6 bases, with 17 bases spanning the gap. The CDR3 is 14 amino acids. CDR3 loop: CASRHEQGGDGYTF. For the CDR3, the DNA is TGTGCCAGCAGGCACGAACAGGGAGGAGATGGCTACACCTTC.

This clone was observed a handful of times. This chain links TRBV7-9 with TRBJ1-1; no definite D call. The V gene's germline CDR1 is SEHNR and CDR2 FQNEAQ (reference sequence). The CDR3 runs 13 residues. With 2 bases removed from V and 1 base from J, the gap between germline ends came to 5 bases. CDR3: CASSLNANTEAFF. CDR3 nucleotide sequence: TGTGCCAGCAGCTTAAATGCGAACACTGAAGCTTTCTTT.

In its sample, this clone was seen a few times. The CDR3 spells CSVEGPGTQYF. Here the CDR3 DNA reads TGCAGCGTTGAAGGCCCCGGGACCCAGTACTTC. The gene calls are TRBV29-1 and TRBJ2-5, with D uncertain. Trimming left V 1 base short and J 7 bases short, with 7 bases between. This CDR3 comprises 11 residues. Germline loops: CDR1 SQVTM, CDR2 ANQGSEA.

This chain joins TRBV18 and TRBJ2-7; D is undetermined. V was clipped by 5 bases and J by 6 bases, with 11 bases between them. Germline-derived CDR1 and CDR2 are KGHSH and LQKENI. The CDR3 has 12 amino acids. The CDR3 region is CASSFDGGEQYF. The CDR3 bases are TGTGCCAGCTCATTCGATGGCGGCGAGCAGTACTTC.

This chain connects TRBV7-9 to TRBJ2-2; 13 nucleotides agree with TRBD2. CDR1 and CDR2 (germline): SEHNR, FQNEAQ (reference sequence). The ends lost 2 bases at V and 4 bases at J; junction bases unmatched: 10. The CDR3 extends over 19 amino acids. The CDR3 here is CASSLIGLAGAGGTGELFF. As DNA, the CDR3 is TGTGCCAGCAGCTTAATCGGACTAGCGGGAGCGGGTGGCACCGGGGAGCTGTTTTTT.